These 20 T cell receptor beta chains came from one sample sequenced in a study of T-cell reconstitution after alpha-beta-depleted transplantation in children. Unique molecular identifiers were used to barcode this TCRbeta library. Each CDR3 protein is one row after TCRdb ran MiXCR on the PCR reads. The sample includes tens of thousands of distinct CDR3 sequences, 35% to 55% of them seen just once. This specimen consisted of PBMCs, mostly from graft donor cells, obtained 360 days after TCRalphabeta/CD19-depleted stem cell transplant. The receptors originated from a male patient between 5 and 17 years old who had a stem cell transplant for acute lymphoblastic leukemia, so the T cells may come from the graft donor.

This chain uses TRBV5-1 with TRBJ2-2; TRBD1 agrees at 8 bases. The CDR3 contains 15 residues. V shed 3 bases, J shed 3 bases, and the junction held 4 bases outside the gene matches. Germline CDR1 SGHRS, CDR2 YFSETQ. CDR3 in amino acids: CASSSLTGDTGELFF. CDR3 nucleotide sequence: TGCGCCAGCAGCTCTTTGACAGGGGACACCGGGGAGCTGTTTTTT.

This clonotype showed up just a few times. The V call is TRBV6-1, the J call TRBJ1-5, with a tentative D call TRBD1 (6 bases). The CDR3 has 16 residues. The germline CDR1 and CDR2 sequences are MNHNS and SASEGT. The ends were cut back, 6 bases at V and 3 bases at J, with 18 bases in the middle. CDR3 DNA: TGTGCCAGCAGCCTATCAACAGGGCCCCTCAATCAGCCCCAGCATTTT. Translating gives CASSLSTGPLNQPQHF.

The chain is built from TRBV25-1 and TRBJ2-7; D is unclear. With 8 bases removed from V and 0 bases from J, the gap between germline ends came to 29 bases. From germline, CDR1 is MGHDK and CDR2 SYGVNS. The CDR3 consists of 19 residues. In DNA, the CDR3 is TGTGCCAGCCCCTCCTGTCTTTGGACGGAGACCTCTAGCTCCTACGAGCAGTACTTC. Translating gives CASPSCLWTETSSSYEQYF.

This clonotype was seen a few times. This sequence joins TRBV5-8 and TRBJ1-5; D ambiguous. CDR3 size: 13 residues. V gave up 4 bases and J gave up 6 bases, with 11 bases separating them. In germline, CDR1 is SGHTS, CDR2 YDEGEE. CDR3 bases: TGTGCCAGCAGCCCGTACGAGGTTCAGCCCCAGCATTTT. Translating gives CASSPYEVQPQHF.

This clonotype was seen at least ten times. The chain recombines TRBV7-3 with TRBJ2-1; 8 nucleotides align to TRBD2. This CDR3 has 15 amino acids. Germline V gene data show CDR1 as SGHTA and CDR2 as FQGTGA. The trim removed 6 bases at V and 3 bases at J, leaving 7 bases unmatched. As DNA, the CDR3 is TGTGCCAGCAGGGTTAGCGGGGAGTACTACAATGAGCAGTTCTTC. It codes for CASRVSGEYYNEQFF.

This clonotype occurred a few times. The rearrangement links TRBV12-3 or TRBV12-4 to TRBJ1-4; D gene ambiguous. The length of the CDR3 is 14 residues. Trimming took 5 bases from V and 0 from J, leaving 7 bases between them. The chain's CDR3 is CASSPVATNEKLFF. The CDR3 coding sequence is TGTGCCAGCAGTCCTGTTGCAACTAATGAAAAACTGTTTTTT.

The chain carries TRBV10-2 and TRBJ1-1; D might be TRBD1 (5 bases). V lost 2 bases and J 1 base, leaving 5 bases between the germline ends. Germline loops: CDR1 WSHSY, CDR2 SAAADI. The CDR3 spans 13 residues. The chain's CDR3 is CASSEDRNTEAFF. In DNA, the CDR3 is TGCGCCAGCAGTGAGGACAGGAACACTGAAGCTTTCTTT.

The chain recombines TRBV11-2 with TRBJ2-1, with D perhaps assigned TRBD1 or TRBD2 (6 bases each). Germline V gene sequence: CDR1 SGHAT, CDR2 FQNNGV. The CDR3 is 16 amino acids. V lost 6 bases and J 4 bases, leaving 19 bases between the germline ends. The CDR3 DNA reads as TGTGCCAGCAGGAGCTTAAGGGGGGTTCCATACAATGAGCAGTTCTTC. Translated: CASRSLRGVPYNEQFF.

Only a few counts were recorded for this clonotype. The chain links TRBV5-1 to TRBJ2-5; D is unresolved. Germline CDR1 reads SGHRS; CDR2 reads YFSETQ. V dropped 0 bases and J dropped 2 bases, with 8 bases sitting between them. CDR3 size: 14 residues. CDR3 sequence: CASSLEAEQETQYF. The CDR3 region has the DNA TGCGCCAGCAGCTTGGAGGCGGAACAAGAGACCCAGTACTTC.

The rearrangement links TRBV12-3 or TRBV12-4 to TRBJ2-3; perhaps TRBD1 as D (6 bases). The CDR3 covers 14 residues. V was clipped by 4 bases and J by 5 bases, with 13 bases between them. CDR3 in amino acids: CASSWGRGQDTQYF. The CDR3 nucleotides are TGTGCCAGCAGTTGGGGGCGAGGACAAGATACGCAGTATTTT.

The chain combines TRBV4-3 with TRBJ2-4; 7 bases agree with TRBD2. With V trimmed by 0 bases and J by 0 bases, 8 bases remained unmatched. There are 18 residues in the CDR3. CDR1 is LGHNA and CDR2 is YSLEER in the germline V gene. CDR3 sequence: CASSQERGGKLAKNIQYF. The CDR3 DNA is TGCGCCAGCAGCCAAGAGCGGGGAGGGAAACTAGCCAAAAACATTCAGTACTTC.

The gene calls are TRBV2 and TRBJ2-6; 9 bases fit TRBD1. Germline lookup yields CDR1 SNHLY and CDR2 FYNNEI. Trimming cost V 5 bases and J 2 bases; bases outside gene matches: 13. CDR3 length equals 19 residues. The CDR3 nucleotides read TGTGCCAGCAGTCTAACGGTGGACAGGGGTCAGACTGGGGCCAACGTCCTGACTTTC. It is translated as CASSLTVDRGQTGANVLTF.

The V gene is TRBV29-1, the J gene TRBJ2-7, with 12 bases identical to TRBD1. This CDR3 is built from 17 residues. V gave up 4 bases and J gave up 2 bases; unmatched junction bases: 12. Looked up from germline, CDR1 is SQVTM and CDR2 is ANQGSEA. The CDR3 loop is CSVGGDRGLTTPYEQYF. For the CDR3, the DNA is TGCAGCGTTGGAGGGGACAGGGGGCTCACCACCCCCTACGAGCAGTACTTC.

This clonotype was recorded once. J is TRBJ2-7 and V is TRBV20-1, with a possible D match to TRBD1 (6 bases). V lost 0 bases, J lost 6 bases, and 9 bases lay in between. The germline V gene encodes CDR1 DFQATT and CDR2 SNEGSKA (reference sequence). There are 12 residues in the CDR3. The CDR3 here is CSARDWGPEQYF. The CDR3 DNA follows: TGCAGTGCTAGAGATTGGGGGCCCGAGCAGTACTTC.

To note about this clonotype: This CDR3 is missing its conserved last phenylalanine or tryptophan, likely due to a read error. V and J are TRBV7-6 and TRBJ2-3; the match to TRBD2 covers 8 bases. The germline CDR1 and CDR2 sequences are SGHVS and FNYEAQ. The CDR3 runs 14 residues. V shed 3 bases and J 3 bases; nucleotides not matched to a gene: 2. The CDR3 reads CASSFGTSTDTQYY. The DNA of the CDR3 is TGTGCCAGCAGCTTTGGGACTAGTACAGATACGCAGTATTAT.

Here the CDR3 reads CASSPLFRGENIQYF. CDR3 in DNA: TGTGCCAGCAGCCCCTTGTTCAGGGGGGAAAACATTCAGTACTTC. The gene calls are TRBV7-6 and TRBJ2-4, with D tentatively TRBD1 (7 bases). The CDR3 is 15 residues long. In germline, CDR1 is SGHVS, CDR2 FNYEAQ. V was clipped by 5 bases and J by 5 bases, with 16 bases between them. The full variable domain, its missing parts supplied by reference TRBV7-6 and TRBJ2-4, is GAGVSQSPRYKVTKRGQDVALRCDPISGHVSLYWYRQALGQGPEFLTYFNYEAQQDKSGLPNDRFSAERPEGSISTLTIQRTEQRDSAMYRCASSPLFRGENIQYFGAGTRLSVL.

This clonotype turned up a few times. This rearrangement joins TRBV29-1 to TRBJ2-4; 9 positions match TRBD1. The CDR3 is 14 amino acids. V shed 8 bases and J 2 bases; nucleotides not matched to a gene: 7. Germline V gives CDR1 SQVTM, CDR2 ANQGSEA. The CDR3 reads CSTTGTGTKNIQYF. Here the CDR3 DNA reads TGCAGCACTACCGGGACAGGGACCAAAAACATTCAGTACTTC.

This clonotype was found a few times. V gene TRBV20-1 combines with J gene TRBJ2-1, with D uncertain. Germline V CDR1 and CDR2: DFQATT, SNEGSKA (reference sequence). CDR3 length: 14 residues. The V gene lost 2 bases and the J gene lost 2 bases, with 10 bases spanning the gap. The CDR3 is CSARFALPYNEQFF. DNA of the CDR3: TGCAGTGCTAGATTTGCACTACCCTACAATGAGCAGTTCTTC.

The CDR3 region has the DNA TGTGCCAGCAGTTTAACTACAGGGGCATCCATGAACACTGAAGCTTTCTTT. Residues: CASSLTTGASMNTEAFF. The J gene is TRBJ1-1, the V gene TRBV27; 7 bases map to TRBD1. The CDR3 extends over 17 amino acids. Germline CDR1 reads MNHEY; CDR2 reads SMNVEV (reference sequence). The V gene end was trimmed by 2 bases and the J gene end by 0 bases; junction bases not matched to a gene: 9.

This clonotype was recorded at least ten times. V is TRBV7-9 and J is TRBJ2-5, with 7 positions matching TRBD1. The CDR3 spans 14 residues. Germline CDR1 is SEHNR and CDR2 is FQNEAQ (reference sequence). J lost 2 bases, V lost 4 bases, and 4 bases had no gene match. CDR3 coding DNA: TGTGCCAGCAGCTCGGACAGGCAACAAGAGACCCAGTACTTC. It is translated as CASSSDRQQETQYF.